The 4 T cell receptor beta chains listed next were all sequenced from one sample in a study of PD-L1 blockade in urothelial cancer. Time point in this sample: peripheral blood 6 weeks after treatment start. Some clones are missing from TCRdb's copy, which holds only in-frame ones; the method was immunoSEQ multiplex PCR. The sample lists more than 90,000 clones; roughly 80% were seen once. The material sequenced was PBMCs, taken around atezolizumab (anti-PD-L1) treatment. The receptors here all came from a man aged 65 to 79 with urothelial cancer.

The chain carries TRBV4-1 and TRBJ1-4; 7 nucleotides line up with TRBD1. CDR1 and CDR2 from the germline V gene are MGHRA and YSYEKL. V dropped 1 base and J dropped 14; count of bases not matched to a gene: 10. This CDR3 comprises 14 residues. CDR3: CASSQGTRGMSLFF. The CDR3 coding sequence is TGCGCCAGCAGCCAAGGAACCAGGGGGATGAGTCTGTTTTTT.

The chain links TRBV5-5 to TRBJ2-1; no firm D call. The CDR3 is 15 amino acids. Germline V lookup: CDR1 SGHKS, CDR2 YYEKEE (reference sequence). Trimming left V 0 bases short and J 8 bases short, with 15 bases between. In DNA, the CDR3 is TGTGCCAGCAGCTTGGAGGCTAGTTATATTGATGAGCAGTTCTTC. Its translation: CASSLEASYIDEQFF. Combining the CDR3 with reference TRBV5-5 and TRBJ2-1 gives the whole variable domain DAGVTQSPTHLIKTRGQQVTLRCSPISGHKSVSWYQQVLGQGPQFIFQYYEKEERGRGNFPDRFSARQFPNYSSELNVNALLLGDSALYLCASSLEASYIDEQFFGPGTRLTVL.

This clone has just a few counts. This chain links TRBV10-3 with TRBJ1-1; D not resolved. Germline values: CDR1 ENHRY, CDR2 SYGVKD. This CDR3 region has 14 residues. V lost 6 bases and J 0 bases, leaving 11 bases between the germline ends. The CDR3 protein is CAISRVQVNTEAFF. CDR3 DNA sequence: TGTGCCATCAGCCGCGTGCAGGTGAACACTGAAGCTTTCTTT.

This chain uses TRBV5-5 with TRBJ2-7, with TRBD1 identical over 8 bases. Trimming cost V 0 bases and J 0 bases; bases outside gene matches: 8. The CDR3 covers 17 residues. The V gene's germline CDR1 is SGHKS and CDR2 YYEKEE (reference sequence). CDR3 sequence reads: CASSLALGTGSSYEQYF. The CDR3 DNA is TGTGCCAGCAGCTTGGCCTTGGGGACAGGTAGCTCCTACGAGCAGTACTTC.